Listed below are T cell receptor beta chains from one sample, sequenced in a study of shared clonotypes between healthy human individuals. Libraries were prepared by immunoSEQ multiplex PCR; TCRdb keeps only in-frame clonotypes and omits some of them. Among about 1 million clones listed, about 75% were seen once. What was sequenced was memory CD4+ T cells sorted from blood. The receptors come from a man aged 18-30 years in good health. CDR3s include the opening cysteine and the closing phenylalanine or tryptophan. A D gene is named only where the DNA matches it firmly. Only part of the rows carry a size: once, few, many, or a class if the clone is expanded.

>.|TRBD1|TRBJ1-1|16|TRBV7-6
TGTGCCAGCAGCTTAGCGCCACAGGGGATTAGAACTGAAGCTTTCTTT
CASSLAPQGIRTEAFF
>once|.|TRBJ2-2|15|TRBV5-4
TGTGCCAGCAGCTTGGGCAGGGGCGACACCGGGGAGCTGTTTTTT
CASSLGRGDTGELFF
>.|.|TRBJ2-5|14|TRBV5-1
TGCGCCAGCAGCCCGCTCAGGGCCCAAGAGACCCAGTACTTC
CASSPLRAQETQYF
>.|TRBD1|TRBJ1-2|11|TRBV20-1
TGCAGTGCTAGCAGGACAGGGTCCGACACCTTC
CSASRTGSDTF
>.|.|TRBJ2-7|13|TRBV18
TGTGCCAGCGAGATTGGCTATGGCTACGAGCAGTACTTC
CASEIGYGYEQYF
>few|TRBD1|TRBJ2-7|15|TRBV28
TGTGCCAGCAGTTCGTTCCGGGACAGGGGATCCGAGCAGTACTTC
CASSSFRDRGSEQYF
>.|.|TRBJ2-7|11|TRBV18
TGTGCCAGCTCAACCTCCTACGAGCAGTACTTC
CASSTSYEQYF
>once|TRBD1|TRBJ2-3|13|TRBV5-6
TGTGCCAGCAGCGTGGACAGGGTCGATACGCAGTATTTT
CASSVDRVDTQYF
>.|.|TRBJ1-4|13|TRBV19
TGTGCCAGTAAGGACCCAACTAATGAAAAACTGTTTTTT
CASKDPTNEKLFF
>few|.|TRBJ2-1|13|TRBV28
TGTGCCAGCAGGGGTCAAGGTGGCAATGAGCAGTTCTTC
CASRGQGGNEQFF
>.|.|TRBJ1-5|14|TRBV28
TGTGCCAGCAGTTTGTCGGGGGTGGCTCAGCCCCAGCATTTT
CASSLSGVAQPQHF